This T cell receptor (beta chain) was documented in a study of T cells in Graves' hyperthyroidism and ophthalmopathy. Amplification yielded TCR beta CDR3 regions, with RNA transcripts as the source. A first-round RT-PCR of the TCR CDR3 used the HTBI primer set. TCRdb used MiXCR to reprocess the multiplex PCR reads, holding one entry per CDR3 protein. This table has 350,000 to 500,000 distinct CDR3 sequences, about an eighth appearing once. Overall study results and limits: The majority of expanded thyroid clonotypes above 0.001 also appeared in blood. Ophthalmopathy, which appeared later, was predicted by the model a median about 6 months before onset.

Remarks on this clonotype: Its specificity is unknown.

Source material: blood. The sequence was collected from a woman aged 18-29 years with Graves' hyperthyroidism.

The CDR3 coding sequence is TGTGCCAGCAGCGTAGGGGGACGGTCTCCCCTCCACTTT. This encodes CASSVGGRSPLHF. The rearrangement joins TRBV9 to TRBJ1-6, with D perhaps TRBD1 (5 bases). CDR1 is SGDLS, CDR2 YYNGEE, per germline. Trimming took 0 bases from V and 13 from J, leaving 11 bases between them. This CDR3 spans 13 amino acids.